The 4 T cell receptor beta chains below all came from one sample that was sequenced in a study of T-cell memory formation after mild COVID-19. One entry per CDR3 protein results from TCRdb running MiXCR on the 5' RACE reads. The table shows fewer than 250,000 distinct CDR3 sequences, with around 20% occurring only once. Sequencing input: PBMCs or a T cell subset sorted from them (not recorded which). These TCRs come from an adult woman who had mild COVID-19 (a few samples of this study predate the infection). Cell type and time point are not known.

This clonotype was picked up a small number of times. The chain carries TRBV18 and TRBJ2-6; TRBD2 matches at 14 bases. This CDR3 contains 18 residues. Germline lookup yields CDR1 KGHSH and CDR2 LQKENI. V trimming: 3 bases; J trimming: 1 base; junction bases outside the gene matches: 2. The CDR3 DNA reads as TGTGCCAGCTCACCCGGGACTAGCGGGAGATCTGGGGCCAACGTCCTGACTTTC. This encodes CASSPGTSGRSGANVLTF.

This clonotype appeared a few times. The J gene is TRBJ2-1, the V gene TRBV29-1, with D possibly TRBD2 on 6 matching bases. This CDR3 is built from 12 residues. Trimming pared 5 bases from V and 5 bases from J, leaving 10 bases between. The germline V gene has CDR1 SQVTM and CDR2 ANQGSEA. The DNA of the CDR3 is TGCAGCGTTAGGGGACTCAACAATGAGCAGTTCTTC. It yields the protein CSVRGLNNEQFF.

This clonotype was counted between two and nine times. The chain is built from TRBV9 and TRBJ2-3; the D is unclear. Trimming removed 3 bases from V and 2 bases from J, with 10 bases in between. Germline assignment: CDR1 SGDLS and CDR2 YYNGEE. The CDR3 length is 14 residues. CDR3 bases: TGTGCCAGCAGCGACGGGTACTACACAGATACGCAGTATTTT. It specifies CASSDGYYTDTQYF.

The chain carries TRBV4-2 and TRBJ1-4; D not certain. Germline CDR1 LGHNA, CDR2 YNFKEQ. V was shortened by 4 bases and J by 2 bases, with 5 bases between the two germline ends. The CDR3 contains 13 residues. The CDR3 here is CASSPDTNEKLFF. For the CDR3, the DNA is TGTGCCAGCAGCCCCGATACTAATGAAAAACTGTTTTTT.